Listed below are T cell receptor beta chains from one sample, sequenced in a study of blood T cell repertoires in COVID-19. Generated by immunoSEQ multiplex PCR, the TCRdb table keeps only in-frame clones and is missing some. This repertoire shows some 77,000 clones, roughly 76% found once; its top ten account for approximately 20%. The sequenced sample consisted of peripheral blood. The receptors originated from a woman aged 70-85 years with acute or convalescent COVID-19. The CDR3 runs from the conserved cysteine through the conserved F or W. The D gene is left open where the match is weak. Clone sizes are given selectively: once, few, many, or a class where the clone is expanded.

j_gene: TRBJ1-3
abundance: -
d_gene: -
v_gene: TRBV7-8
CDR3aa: CASSLAAHSGNTIYF
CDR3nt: TGTGCCAGCAGCTTAGCGGCCCACTCTGGAAACACCATATATTTT

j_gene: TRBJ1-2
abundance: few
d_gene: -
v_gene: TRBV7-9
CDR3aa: CASSHDYYGYTF
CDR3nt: TGTGCCAGCAGCCACGACTACTATGGCTACACCTTC

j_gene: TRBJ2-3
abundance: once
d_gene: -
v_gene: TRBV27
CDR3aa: CASTGRGAGADTQYF
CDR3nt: TGTGCCAGCACCGGACGGGGGGCGGGGGCAGATACGCAGTATTTT

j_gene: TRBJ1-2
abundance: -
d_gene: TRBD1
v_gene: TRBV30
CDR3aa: CAWRYLGQNYGYTF
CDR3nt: TGTGCCTGGAGATACCTGGGACAGAACTATGGCTACACCTTC

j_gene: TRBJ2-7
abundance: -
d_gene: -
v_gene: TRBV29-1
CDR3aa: CSVVPGQSYEQYF
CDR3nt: TGCAGCGTTGTTCCGGGACAATCCTACGAGCAGTACTTC

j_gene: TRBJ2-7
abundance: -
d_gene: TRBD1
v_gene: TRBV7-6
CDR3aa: CASTDRANEQYF
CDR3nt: TGTGCCAGCACTGACAGGGCCAACGAGCAGTACTTC

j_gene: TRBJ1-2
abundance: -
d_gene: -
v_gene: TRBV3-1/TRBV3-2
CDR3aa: CASSRGGQNYGYTF
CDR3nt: TGTGCCAGCTCTCGAGGAGGTCAGAACTATGGCTACACCTTC

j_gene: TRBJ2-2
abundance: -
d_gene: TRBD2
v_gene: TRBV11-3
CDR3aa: CASSEIAGLTGELFF
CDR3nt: TGTGCCAGCAGCGAAATAGCGGGACTCACCGGGGAGCTGTTTTTT

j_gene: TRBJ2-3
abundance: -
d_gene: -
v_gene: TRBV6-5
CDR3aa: CASRPRDGSTDTQYF
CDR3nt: TGTGCCAGCAGGCCGCGTGACGGGAGCACAGATACGCAGTATTTT

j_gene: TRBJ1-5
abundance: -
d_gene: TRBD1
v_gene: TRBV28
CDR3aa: CASRPGQGGQPQHF
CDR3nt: TGTGCCAGCAGGCCAGGACAGGGTGGTCAGCCCCAGCATTTT

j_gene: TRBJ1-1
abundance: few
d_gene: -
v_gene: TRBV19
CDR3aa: CASRDRNMNTEAFF
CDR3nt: TGTGCCAGTAGGGACAGAAACATGAACACTGAAGCTTTCTTT

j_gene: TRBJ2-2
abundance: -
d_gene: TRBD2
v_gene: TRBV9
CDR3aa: CASSVSGRVGGELFF
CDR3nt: TGTGCCAGCAGCGTGAGCGGGAGGGTCGGCGGGGAGCTGTTTTTT

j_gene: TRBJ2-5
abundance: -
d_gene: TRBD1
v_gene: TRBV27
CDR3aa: CASSSRTGQETQYF
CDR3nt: TGTGCCAGCAGTTCTAGGACAGGCCAAGAGACCCAGTACTTC

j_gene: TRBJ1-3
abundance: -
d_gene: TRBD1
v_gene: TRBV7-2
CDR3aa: CASSLAARGGTGNTIYF
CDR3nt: TGTGCCAGCAGCTTAGCGGCTAGAGGGGGCACTGGAAACACCATATATTTT

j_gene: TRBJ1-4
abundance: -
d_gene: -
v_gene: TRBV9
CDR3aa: CASSVAQGSNEKLFF
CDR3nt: TGTGCCAGCAGCGTAGCTCAGGGCTCAAATGAAAAACTGTTTTTT

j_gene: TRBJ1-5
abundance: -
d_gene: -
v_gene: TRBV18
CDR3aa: CASSQGRNQPQHF
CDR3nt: TGTGCCAGCTCACAGGGGCGCAATCAGCCCCAGCATTTT